This TCR beta chain was recorded in a study of control samples from healthy donors and cancer patients. Trimming left V 10 bases short and J 3 bases short, with 10 bases between. There are 11 residues in the CDR3. In germline, CDR1 is SGHAT, CDR2 FQNNGV. As concerns this clone: Other nucleotide sequences from this sample produce the same CDR3.

Sequencing used immunoSEQ multiplex PCR; TCRdb keeps in-frame clones, though not all of them. The table has about 150,000 clones, 93% seen once. The gene calls are TRBV11-2 and TRBJ2-7; the D gene is possibly TRBD2 (6 bases). This TCR was sampled from a man aged 45-65 years in good health. Input material: blood. The CDR3 protein is CATRRDYEQYF. CDR3 nucleotide sequence: TGTGCCACCAGGCGGGACTACGAGCAGTACTTC.